Listed below are T cell receptor beta chains from one sample, sequenced in a study of blood T cell repertoires in COVID-19. The protocol was immunoSEQ multiplex PCR, while the TCRdb copy is restricted to in-frame clones and leaves out a portion. The repertoire holds over 450,000 clones, with 85% to 90% as singletons. Sample: peripheral blood. The receptors were sampled from a woman aged 45-59 years with COVID-19, enrolled during active disease. The conserved cysteine and the conserved F or W are not part of the CDR3 here.

v_call cdr3_aa
TRBV19 ASQTTGANEKLF
TRBV3-1/TRBV3-2 ASSPQGDSYEQY
TRBV6-4 ASSRDWVYGYT
TRBV30 AWDAEAEAF
TRBV5-6 ASRQGWESTEAF
TRBV5-1 ASSWTGAKGQPQH
TRBV5-1 ASSFLGTDDTGELF
TRBV20-1 SASEGPLNTEAF
TRBV7-6 ASSLVSSSYNEQF
TRBV7-2 ASSFQRYEQY
TRBV7-2 ASSLNPTERDTQY
TRBV9 ASKPGSLASGNTIY
TRBV19 ASSTLGTGSNQPQH
TRBV5-4 ASSLGPRGSYNEQF
TRBV21-1 ASIQQILLEVN
TRBV5-1 ASSSGTGGQETQY
TRBV5-5 ASSSGGASYEQY
TRBV2 ASSQRLGYGYT
TRBV28 ASSLKGLNQPQH
TRBV14 ASSPVGQGTGELF
TRBV6-1 ASSALMTGSNQPQH
TRBV7-2 ASSLGTGLYGYT
TRBV27 ASSPTTGGNTIY
TRBV3-1/TRBV3-2 ASSQDRDGELF
TRBV5-1 ASSLGGGVGEKLF
TRBV6-6 ASSSLTGWNTEAF
TRBV12-3/TRBV12-4 ASSPLGRRFNT
TRBV3-1/TRBV3-2 ASSLRTGAQPQH
TRBV3-1/TRBV3-2 ASSQEYSNQPQH
TRBV6-5 ASSGGQREQF
TRBV19 ASRADRVNTEAF
TRBV5-1 ASSLGWGAGANVLT
TRBV2 ASSDTGGTKNIQY
TRBV9 ASSVDLTGELF
TRBV5-5 ASSLAGGTVYGYT
TRBV19 ASSNQRGAYEQY
TRBV7-8 ASSLTSGGPFIYEQY
TRBV4-2 ASSGLDYNEQF
TRBV5-4 ASSPRDRGVYGYT
TRBV7-8 ASSPGQYQPQH
TRBV6-5 ASSYRQNEKLF
TRBV12-3/TRBV12-4 ASSQTEGTEAF
TRBV15 ATSRDRTEVGDEQF
TRBV7-9 ASSLTGGGEAF
TRBV19 ASSIDHPGTGDEKLF
TRBV9 ASSARGQGQYGYT
TRBV19 ASSGLRGPDTQY
TRBV2 ASRGTSGGTDTQY
TRBV19 ASSILRDSYGYT
TRBV7-2 ASSTRTGGDYGYT
TRBV19 ASSILGTGATEAF
TRBV11-2 ASSLAGGETQY
TRBV5-4 ASSRGGRDQPQH
TRBV2 ASSPGHNSNQPQH
TRBV20-1 SASGLASAKNIQY
TRBV5-4 ASSLEVGSYEQY
TRBV19 ASSRTGSSYEQY
TRBV30 ACQGLPQRSPLH
TRBV30 AWRQGPGQPQH